This T cell receptor beta chain emerged from a study of quantifying T cell responses using KT2 cells. About the research overall: TCR alpha and beta constant-region primers primed reverse transcription of RNA. The second PCR ran as a qPCR until a predetermined fluorescence threshold was reached.

Whole-study results and caveats: KT2 clone alpha and beta sequence counts scaled linearly with input KT2 cell number.

The cDNA 3' end received a ligated oligonucleotide with a UMI. An equimolar mix of RC1.1 and RC1.2 primed the beta chain across TRBC1 and TRBC2. Using its own MiXCR run on the UMI-ligation and nested PCR reads, TCRdb lists one record per CDR3 protein. Here the sample spans fewer than 50,000 distinct CDR3 sequences, over 15% being singletons. Trimming stripped 3 bases from V and 6 bases from J, with 10 bases between. The CDR3 is made up of 13 amino acids. The germline gives CDR1 MNHEY, CDR2 SMNVEV (reference sequence). A note on this clonotype: Its target is unknown.

This sequence was found in a human donor. This sequence joins TRBV27 and TRBJ2-3; D may be TRBD1 (5 bases). Specimen: PBMCs spiked with cells of the T cell clone KT2. The CDR3 DNA sequence: TGTGCCAGCAGTTTGCCCCCAGGGGATACGCAGTATTTT. Translated, it gives CASSLPPGDTQYF.